A single sample gave rise to the 30 T cell receptor beta chains below, sequenced in a study of shared clonotypes between healthy human individuals. Sequencing used immunoSEQ multiplex PCR; TCRdb keeps in-frame clones, though not all of them. This sample has a few million clones; over 85% occur once, and the top ten carry over 0.12%. Sequencing was carried out using naive CD4+ T cells sorted from blood. Subset indicated: CD45RA+ positively selected. The receptors here all came from a man aged 18-30 years in good health.

V and J are TRBV19 and TRBJ1-1; 7 nucleotides agree with TRBD1. The CDR3 spans 16 residues. J gave up 0 bases and V 3 bases, and 7 bases lay outside the gene matches. Per germline, CDR1 LNHDA and CDR2 SQIVND (reference sequence). CDR3 amino acids: CASSILQGTMNTEAFF. CDR3 sequence (DNA): TGTGCCAGTAGTATCCTACAGGGGACAATGAACACTGAAGCTTTCTTT.

The chain joins TRBV5-4 to TRBJ2-6; D may be TRBD1 (6 bases). The CDR3 totals 15 residues. The V gene's germline CDR1 is SGHNT and CDR2 YYREEE (reference sequence). The V and J ends lost 5 bases and 0 bases respectively, with 9 bases between them. CDR3 amino acids: CASSIQGSGANVLTF. The CDR3 nucleotides are TGTGCCAGCAGTATACAGGGCTCTGGGGCCAACGTCCTGACTTTC. Complete variable domain (other parts from reference TRBV5-4 and TRBJ2-6): ETGVTQSPTHLIKTRGQQVTLRCSSQSGHNTVSWYQQALGQGPQFIFQYYREEENGRGNFPPRFSGLQFPNYSSELNVNALELDDSALYLCASSIQGSGANVLTFGAGSRLTVL.

This chain links TRBV11-2 with TRBJ1-2; D is uncertain. The germline gives CDR1 SGHAT, CDR2 FQNNGV. CDR3 length: 16 amino acids. V was cut by 0 bases and J by 6 bases, with 17 bases left in between. The CDR3 nucleotides read TGTGCCAGCAGCTTAGATGGGAACAGAGCTATCAATGGCTACACCTTC. It encodes CASSLDGNRAINGYTF.

The chain joins TRBV7-2 to TRBJ2-5, with D unresolved. This CDR3 region has 16 residues. The germline CDR1 and CDR2 sequences are SGHTA and FQGNSA. The ends were cut back, 1 base at V and 2 bases at J, with 14 bases in the middle. In DNA, the CDR3 is TGTGCCAGCAGCTTAGTGGCAGGACCTACTCAAGAGACCCAGTACTTC. Protein sequence: CASSLVAGPTQETQYF.

The chain carries TRBV5-4 and TRBJ2-1, with 15 bases matching TRBD2. The CDR3 runs 14 residues. Per the germline V gene, CDR1 is SGHNT and CDR2 is YYREEE (reference sequence). J gave up 15 bases and V 5 bases, and 9 bases lay outside the gene matches. The CDR3 loop is CASSQRTSGGAPFF. The CDR3 bases are TGTGCCAGCAGTCAGAGGACTAGCGGGGGGGCCCCGTTCTTC.

The chain uses TRBV6-5 and TRBJ2-3, with D possibly matching TRBD2 (5 bases). Germline V CDR1 and CDR2: MNHEY, SVGAGI. V was clipped by 4 bases and J by 1 base, with 9 bases between them. The CDR3 covers 14 residues. CDR3 amino acids: CASSSSWRTDTQYF. The CDR3 DNA sequence: TGTGCCAGCAGTTCTAGCTGGCGCACAGATACGCAGTATTTT.

The chain has TRBV6-1 and TRBJ2-7; D perhaps matches TRBD1 (6 bases). The CDR3 is 14 residues long. V was trimmed by 0 bases and J by 3 bases, leaving 9 bases between them. The germline gives CDR1 MNHNS, CDR2 SASEGT. The CDR3 DNA is TGTGCCAGCAGTGAAGCGTGGGGGCTCTACGAGCAGTACTTC. Its protein product is CASSEAWGLYEQYF.

This chain joins TRBV9 and TRBJ1-3, with D tentatively TRBD1 (5 bases). The CDR3 runs 20 residues. Germline V gene sequence: CDR1 SGDLS, CDR2 YYNGEE. V gave up 4 bases and J gave up 2 bases, with 28 bases separating them. The CDR3 DNA reads TGTGCCAGCAGCCCCGGAGGGGTGCTGGACGGACAAACACCTGGAAACACCATATATTTT. Its protein product is CASSPGGVLDGQTPGNTIYF. The complete variable domain, with remaining parts taken from reference TRBV9 and TRBJ1-3, reads DSGVTQTPKHLITATGQRVTLRCSPRSGDLSVYWYQQSLDQGLQFLIQYYNGEERAKGNILERFSAQQFPDLHSELNLSSLELGDSALYFCASSPGGVLDGQTPGNTIYFGEGSWLTVV.

V is TRBV5-1 and J is TRBJ2-5; TRBD2 aligns across 7 bases. Germline CDR1 is SGHRS and CDR2 is YFSETQ. This CDR3 comprises 16 residues. After removal of 4 bases from V and 7 bases from J, the junction contained 16 bases not matched to a gene. CDR3 sequence (DNA): TGCGCCAGCAGCGAGCAGGCCAGACTAGCAGAGGGGACCCAGTACTTC. Its protein product is CASSEQARLAEGTQYF.

This chain uses TRBV10-3 with TRBJ2-3; 7 bases are a match to TRBD2. Germline V gene lookup returns CDR1 ENHRY and CDR2 SYGVKD. Trimming took 7 bases from V and 1 from J; bases not matched to a gene: 2. This CDR3 is built from 13 residues. CDR3 nucleotide sequence: TGTGCCATCAAGGGAGGGGGCACAGATACGCAGTATTTT. Translated: CAIKGGGTDTQYF.

As concerns this clone: In the same sample, other DNA sequences code for this CDR3. The V and J genes are TRBV7-2 and TRBJ1-6, with no clear D. The V and J ends lost 1 base and 7 bases respectively, with 8 bases between them. CDR1 SGHTA and CDR2 FQGNSA come from the germline V gene. This CDR3 region has 14 residues. The CDR3 protein is CASSLGMGNSPLHF. DNA of the CDR3: TGTGCCAGCAGCTTAGGAATGGGGAATTCACCCCTCCACTTT.

Of note for this clone: At one end the junction does not follow the germline gene, possibly because of a read error. This sample includes further DNA sequences coding for the same CDR3. The chain uses TRBV7-7 and TRBJ2-3, with D unclear. The CDR3 sequence is 13 residues long. Germline V gene sequence: CDR1 SSHAT, CDR2 FNYEAQ (reference sequence). The CDR3 DNA is TGTGCTAGCAGCTTTGGGAGCACAGATACGCAGTATTTT. Its protein is CASSFGSTDTQYF.

V gene TRBV10-2 combines with J gene TRBJ2-2; TRBD1 agrees at 8 bases. The trim removed 5 bases at V and 8 bases at J, leaving 13 bases unmatched. CDR3 size: 16 residues. Germline V gives CDR1 WSHSY, CDR2 SAAADI. CDR3 DNA sequence: TGCGCCAGCAGTCCGTCGTCAGGGGGCGCGGGTGGGGAGCTGTTTTTT. It is translated as CASSPSSGGAGGELFF.

V and J are TRBV7-9 and TRBJ2-2; D is undetermined. The CDR3 length is 15 residues. The germline V and J ends were trimmed by 3 bases and 0 bases, with 8 bases remaining between them. Germline lookup yields CDR1 SEHNR and CDR2 FQNEAQ (reference sequence). The CDR3 nucleotides read TGTGCCAGCAGCTTTACGGCCTCGAACACCGGGGAGCTGTTTTTT. Translating gives CASSFTASNTGELFF.

This clone appeared once. The chain links TRBV9 to TRBJ1-3; the match to TRBD1 covers 7 bases. V was clipped by 4 bases and J by 6 bases; unmatched bases: 10. The CDR3 is 15 residues long. Germline lookup yields CDR1 SGDLS and CDR2 YYNGEE. CDR3 in amino acids: CASSWGGQPANTIYF. CDR3 coding DNA: TGTGCCAGCAGCTGGGGGGGACAGCCTGCAAACACCATATATTTT.

The rearrangement links TRBV6-1 to TRBJ1-1; no clear D gene. V shed 5 bases and J shed 11 bases, with 15 bases lying between them. The CDR3 length is 12 residues. Germline CDR1 and CDR2: MNHNS and SASEGT. The CDR3 here is CASSNTFLLAFF. The CDR3 DNA reads TGTGCCAGCAGTAACACATTCTTACTCGCTTTCTTT.

The chain recombines TRBV18 with TRBJ1-2, with D perhaps TRBD1 (5 bases). The CDR3 is made up of 13 amino acids. CDR1 and CDR2 (germline): KGHSH, LQKENI. Trimming stripped 4 bases from V and 3 bases from J, with 9 bases between. CDR3 bases: TGTGCCAGCTCACACGGAGGGGACTATGGCTACACCTTC. This encodes CASSHGGDYGYTF.

V gene TRBV30 combines with J gene TRBJ1-6; weak D call: TRBD1 (5 bases). V lost 5 bases to trimming and J lost 6 bases, with 11 bases between them. The CDR3 has 13 residues. The germline gives CDR1 GTSNPN, CDR2 SVGIG (reference sequence). The CDR3 bases are TGTGCCTGGTCGGGACTGACTAATTCACCCCTCCACTTT. Encoded protein: CAWSGLTNSPLHF.

The J gene is TRBJ2-1, the V gene TRBV7-9; 7 bases map to TRBD2. V shed 4 bases, J shed 10 bases, and the junction held 10 bases outside the gene matches. CDR1 and CDR2 from the germline V gene are SEHNR and FQNEAQ (reference sequence). This CDR3 has 14 amino acids. For the CDR3, the DNA is TGTGCCAGCAGCTCCTATTGGACTAGTTGGGAGCAGTTCTTC. It translates to CASSSYWTSWEQFF.

About this clone: In the same sample, other DNA sequences code for this CDR3. This chain connects TRBV18 to TRBJ1-1; 8 bases are shared with TRBD1. This CDR3 contains 15 residues. Trimming at V came to 3 bases and at J to 1 base, leaving 4 bases not matched to a gene. Germline-derived CDR1 and CDR2 are KGHSH and LQKENI. CDR3 nucleotide sequence: TGTGCCAGCTCACCCCCGGACAGGGCGAACACTGAAGCTTTCTTT. This encodes CASSPPDRANTEAFF.

This rearrangement joins TRBV4-1 to TRBJ2-2, with D unresolved. This CDR3 has 18 amino acids. Germline CDR1 and CDR2: MGHRA and YSYEKL. V was shortened by 5 bases and J by 1 base, with 20 bases between the two germline ends. CDR3 DNA: TGCGCCAGCAGCAGGATATCGCAGGATTTCAAGAACACCGGGGAGCTGTTTTTT. Protein sequence: CASSRISQDFKNTGELFF.

There are a few counts of this clone. This chain uses TRBV5-1 with TRBJ1-6; 7 nucleotides match TRBD1. The germline V gene has CDR1 SGHRS and CDR2 YFSETQ. Germline trimming cut 3 bases from V and 8 bases from J; bases unmatched to any gene: 5. The CDR3 is 14 amino acids. The CDR3 loop is CASSYTGVDSPLHF. The CDR3 DNA reads as TGCGCCAGCAGCTACACAGGGGTAGATTCACCCCTCCACTTT.

CDR3 sequence: CASSSQAGTGGNQPQHF. CDR3 sequence (DNA): TGTGCCAGTTCCAGCCAGGCCGGGACAGGGGGTAATCAGCCCCAGCATTTT. This chain uses TRBV19 with TRBJ1-5; 11 nucleotides align to TRBD1. With 8 bases clipped from V and 4 bases from J, the junction kept 13 bases outside the gene matches. This CDR3 has 17 amino acids. CDR1 is LNHDA, CDR2 SQIVND, per germline (reference sequence).

V and J are TRBV5-1 and TRBJ1-4; no clear D. The CDR3 contains 14 residues. The V gene lost 4 bases and the J gene lost 0 bases, with 7 bases spanning the gap. Germline CDR1 and CDR2: SGHRS and YFSETQ. The CDR3 nucleotides are TGCGCCAGCAGCGCCGGACCAACTAATGAAAAACTGTTTTTT. Translation: CASSAGPTNEKLFF.

V is TRBV30 and J is TRBJ2-3; 9 bases are a match to TRBD2. The V gene's germline CDR1 is GTSNPN and CDR2 SVGIG (reference sequence). This CDR3 spans 14 amino acids. V shed 4 bases and J 1 base; nucleotides not matched to a gene: 3. The CDR3 reads CAWKIAGGTDTQYF. In nucleotides, the CDR3 is TGTGCCTGGAAAATAGCGGGAGGCACAGATACGCAGTATTTT.

This clone was recorded only once. As DNA, the CDR3 is TGTGCCAGCAGGGCCCAGGGCCCCTACGAGCAGTACTTC. The encoded protein is CASRAQGPYEQYF. The chain combines TRBV2 with TRBJ2-7, with D perhaps matching TRBD1 (5 bases). The length of the CDR3 is 13 residues. The V end was cut by 6 bases, the J end by 2 bases, with 11 bases between. Germline assignment: CDR1 SNHLY and CDR2 FYNNEI.

This sequence joins TRBV6-5 and TRBJ1-4, with D unresolved. The CDR3 runs 13 residues. V shed 5 bases and J shed 8 bases, with 12 bases lying between them. Per germline, CDR1 MNHEY and CDR2 SVGAGI. The CDR3 coding sequence is TGTGCCAGCAGTCCCGATTTGAAAGAAAAACTGTTTTTT. It translates to CASSPDLKEKLFF.

This clone was found once. The rearrangement links TRBV4-3 to TRBJ1-2, with 7 bases that match TRBD1. The J segment lost 6 bases and the V segment lost 1 base, leaving 11 bases of the junction unmatched. CDR1 LGHNA and CDR2 YSLEER come from the germline V gene. CDR3 size: 16 residues. CDR3 nucleotides: TGCGCCAGCAGCCAAGCGGTGACGACAGGGAATAATGGCTACACCTTC. This encodes CASSQAVTTGNNGYTF.

The chain uses TRBV27 and TRBJ2-3, with 8 bases fitting TRBD2. The V gene end was trimmed by 5 bases and the J gene end by 8 bases; junction bases not matched to a gene: 15. The CDR3 has 16 amino acids. Germline values: CDR1 MNHEY, CDR2 SMNVEV (reference sequence). CDR3 sequence: CASSKLAGTSLGTQYF. For the CDR3, the DNA is TGTGCCAGCAGTAAACTCGCCGGGACTAGTCTGGGTACGCAGTATTTT.

This chain links TRBV10-1 with TRBJ2-1; 15 positions match TRBD2. After removal of 6 bases from V and 7 bases from J, the junction contained 10 bases not matched to a gene. There are 17 residues in the CDR3. Germline assignment: CDR1 WNHNN and CDR2 SYGVQD (reference sequence). The CDR3 reads CASSQGGLAGGGNEQFF. The CDR3 coding sequence is TGCGCCAGCAGCCAAGGGGGACTAGCGGGAGGTGGGAATGAGCAGTTCTTC.